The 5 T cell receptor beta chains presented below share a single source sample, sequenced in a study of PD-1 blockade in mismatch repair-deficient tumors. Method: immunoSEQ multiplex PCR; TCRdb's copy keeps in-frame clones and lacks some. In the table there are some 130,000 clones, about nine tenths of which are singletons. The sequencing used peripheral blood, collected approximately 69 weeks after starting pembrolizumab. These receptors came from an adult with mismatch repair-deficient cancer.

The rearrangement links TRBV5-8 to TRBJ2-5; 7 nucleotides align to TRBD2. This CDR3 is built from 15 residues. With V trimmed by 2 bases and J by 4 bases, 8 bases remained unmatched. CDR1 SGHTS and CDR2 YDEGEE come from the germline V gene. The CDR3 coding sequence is TGTGCCAGCAGCTTCCTACCTTTAGCGGGAGAGACCCAGTACTTC. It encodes CASSFLPLAGETQYF.

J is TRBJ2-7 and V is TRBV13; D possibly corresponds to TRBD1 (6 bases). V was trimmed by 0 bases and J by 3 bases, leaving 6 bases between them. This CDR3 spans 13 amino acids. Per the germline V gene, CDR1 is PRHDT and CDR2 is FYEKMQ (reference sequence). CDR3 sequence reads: CASSLGQGYEQYF. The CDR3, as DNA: TGTGCCAGCAGCTTAGGACAGGGCTACGAGCAGTACTTC.

The CDR3 is CASSWGRAYEQYF. In nucleotides, the CDR3 is TGCGCCAGCAGCTGGGGGAGGGCCTACGAGCAGTACTTC. V usage is TRBV4-3 and J usage is TRBJ2-7; 7 bases are shared with TRBD2. Germline trimming cut 5 bases from V and 2 bases from J; bases unmatched to any gene: 3. Germline CDR1 LGHNA, CDR2 YSLEER. This CDR3 has 13 residues.

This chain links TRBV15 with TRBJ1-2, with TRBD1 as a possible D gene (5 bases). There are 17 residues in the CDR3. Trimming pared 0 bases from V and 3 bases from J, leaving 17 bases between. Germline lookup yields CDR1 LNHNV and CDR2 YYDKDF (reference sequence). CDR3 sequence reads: CATSRENQGIMYYGYTF. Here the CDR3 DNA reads TGTGCCACCAGCAGAGAAAACCAGGGAATAATGTACTATGGCTACACCTTC. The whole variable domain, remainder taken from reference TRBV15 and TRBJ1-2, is DAMVIQNPRYQVTQFGKPVTLSCSQTLNHNVMYWYQQKSSQAPKLLFHYYDKDFNNEADTPDNFQSRRPNTSFCFLDIRSPGLGDTAMYLCATSRENQGIMYYGYTFGSGTRLTVV.

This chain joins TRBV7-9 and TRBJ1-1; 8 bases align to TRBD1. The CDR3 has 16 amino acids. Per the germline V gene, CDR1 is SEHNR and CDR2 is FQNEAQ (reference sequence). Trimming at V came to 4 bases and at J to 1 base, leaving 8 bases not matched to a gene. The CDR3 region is CASSSPRDRPNTEAFF. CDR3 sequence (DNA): TGTGCCAGCAGCTCCCCCCGGGACAGGCCGAACACTGAAGCTTTCTTT.